This T cell receptor (beta chain) stems from a study of blood T cells in healthy people across ages. Then a second PCR, running about 6 to 12 cycles, was carried out with a sample-barcoded 5' primer and a J-beta primer mix. One entry per CDR3 protein, called by TCRdb with MiXCR from the 5' RACE reads. The repertoire holds over 1,500,000 distinct CDR3 sequences, around half seen once, with approximately 2.1% in the top ten. Comments on this clonotype: As yet, its antigen is unknown.

Whole-study results and caveats: Changes in expanded clonotypes were possibly confounded, as the CMV status of donors was unknown.

For every donor, a draw yielded around 9.4 milliliters of peripheral blood. PBMCs, at least 7 million per sample, were isolated. Between the trimmed V and J ends, which lost 4 bases and 2 bases, there was a span of 23 bases. The germline CDR1 and CDR2 sequences are MGHRA and YSYEKL. The CDR3 has 18 amino acids. Sequencing input: blood. The sequence was obtained from a woman between 40 and 55 years old in good health. V and J are TRBV4-1 and TRBJ2-5, with unresolved D. The CDR3 spells CASSPGVEAEITQETQYF. CDR3 in DNA: TGCGCCAGCAGCCCCGGCGTTGAGGCCGAGATCACACAAGAGACCCAGTACTTC.